This TCR beta chain was identified during a study of response to subunit inactivated influenza vaccine. TCRdb independently ran MiXCR on the RT-PCR reads; one entry per CDR3 protein. Among about 650,000 distinct CDR3 sequences listed, approximately 15% were seen once. Study-wide results and caveats: Researchers suggested that each seasonal influenza vaccination recruits few new T cells.

A note on this clonotype: Antigen unknown.

The CDR3 has 14 residues. The germline V gene encodes CDR1 SGHRS and CDR2 YFSETQ. V lost 1 base and J 4 bases, leaving 11 bases between the germline ends. The sequencing here drew on PBMCs from blood, taken less than 15 days before vaccination. This TCR was sampled from a man aged 45-65 years who received an inactivated influenza vaccine. The V call is TRBV5-1, the J call TRBJ2-5, with D possibly matching TRBD1 (6 bases). The CDR3 spells CASSLTGKGETQYF. DNA for the CDR3: TGCGCCAGCAGCTTGACAGGGAAGGGAGAGACCCAGTACTTC.